This is a list of T cell receptor beta chains from one sample in a study of metastatic and nonmetastatic thyroid tumors. TCRdb redid the clone calls on the PCR reads using MiXCR. The data show approximately 12,000 clones, around 30% seen once. The sequenced sample was tumor tissue. The source of these receptors is a female donor with papillary thyroid cancer or a benign thyroid nodule (not recorded which). Some clones in this sample may be carry-over from other donors' samples. Both conserved end residues are part of each CDR3. Each record gives: D gene, clone size, V gene, J gene, CDR3 DNA, CDR3 protein. A D gene is named only where the DNA matches it firmly. Expanded clones get a size class; other rows say once, few or many, or leave the size out.

D gene: TRBD1
clone size: once
V gene: TRBV28
J gene: TRBJ1-1
CDR3 DNA: TGTGCCAGCAGTTTAAGCTCTGCGTGGGACAGTTATTATATGAACACTGAAGCTTTCTTT
CDR3 protein: CASSLSSAWDSYYMNTEAFF

D gene: TRBD2
clone size: NA
V gene: TRBV9
J gene: TRBJ2-1
CDR3 DNA: TGTGCCAGCAGCCTAGCGGGAGGGCACTACAATGAGCAGTTATTC
CDR3 protein: CASSLAGGHYNEQLF

D gene: NA
clone size: NA
V gene: TRBV5-4
J gene: TRBJ2-5
CDR3 DNA: TGTGCCAGCAGCCCAGCTTTGTTTCTAGCGATCGAGACCCAGTACTTC
CDR3 protein: CASSPALFLAIETQYF

D gene: TRBD1
clone size: NA
V gene: TRBV12-3/TRBV12-4
J gene: TRBJ2-7
CDR3 DNA: TGTGCCAGCAGCGGCCGGGGACAGTTCGCGTACGAGCAGTACTTC
CDR3 protein: CASSGRGQFAYEQYF

D gene: NA
clone size: few
V gene: TRBV6-1
J gene: TRBJ2-7
CDR3 DNA: TGTGCCAGCAGTAGTAGCGGATCTGTCTACGAGCAGTACTTC
CDR3 protein: CASSSSGSVYEQYF

D gene: NA
clone size: once
V gene: TRBV9
J gene: TRBJ2-7
CDR3 DNA: TGTGCCAGCAGCCCTCGAGGAGGGTCTAGCTCCTACGAGCAGTACTTC
CDR3 protein: CASSPRGGSSSYEQYF

D gene: NA
clone size: many
V gene: TRBV10-2
J gene: TRBJ2-1
CDR3 DNA: TGCGCCAGCAGTGGACACAATGAGCAGTTCTTC
CDR3 protein: CASSGHNEQFF

D gene: NA
clone size: NA
V gene: TRBV20-1
J gene: TRBJ2-7
CDR3 DNA: TGCAGTGCTAGGCCTTTGGAGGGAGCGTACGAGCAGTACTTC
CDR3 protein: CSARPLEGAYEQYF

D gene: NA
clone size: NA
V gene: TRBV4-1
J gene: TRBJ1-5
CDR3 DNA: TGCGCCAGCAGCCAGGGACTGACAGAACGGGATCAGCCCCAGCATTTT
CDR3 protein: CASSQGLTERDQPQHF

D gene: NA
clone size: medium-sized
V gene: TRBV20-1
J gene: TRBJ2-2
CDR3 DNA: TGCAGTGCTAGTCCGAACACCGGGGAGCTGTTTTTT
CDR3 protein: CSASPNTGELFF

D gene: NA
clone size: few
V gene: TRBV6-2/TRBV6-3
J gene: TRBJ2-3
CDR3 DNA: TGTGCCAGCAGTTACAGGATGGGGCGGGCAGATACGCAGTATTTT
CDR3 protein: CASSYRMGRADTQYF

D gene: NA
clone size: NA
V gene: TRBV20-1
J gene: TRBJ2-7
CDR3 DNA: TGCAGTGCCTTGGACCCTTTGAAACCCTACGAGGAGCAGTACTTC
CDR3 protein: CSALDPLKPYEEQYF

D gene: NA
clone size: NA
V gene: TRBV4-3
J gene: TRBJ2-3
CDR3 DNA: TGCGCCAGCAGCGGGACTGGCACAGATACGCAGTATTTT
CDR3 protein: CASSGTGTDTQYF

D gene: NA
clone size: medium-sized
V gene: TRBV6-1
J gene: TRBJ1-6
CDR3 DNA: TGTGCCAGCACAGTGGCATGGGGGAATTCACCCCTCCACTTT
CDR3 protein: CASTVAWGNSPLHF

D gene: NA
clone size: once
V gene: TRBV20-1
J gene: TRBJ2-6
CDR3 DNA: TGCAGTGCTAGACAGGGTATAGTAGATGGCAACGTCCTGACTTTC
CDR3 protein: CSARQGIVDGNVLTF

D gene: NA
clone size: NA
V gene: TRBV28
J gene: TRBJ1-1
CDR3 DNA: TGTGCCAGCAGGGGACCAAGGGGGGACACTGAAGCTTTCTTT
CDR3 protein: CASRGPRGDTEAFF

D gene: NA
clone size: NA
V gene: TRBV7-2
J gene: TRBJ2-5
CDR3 DNA: TGTGCCAGCAGTTTTCAGGGAGGAGAAGGAGGGACCCAGTACTTC
CDR3 protein: CASSFQGGEGGTQYF

D gene: NA
clone size: many
V gene: TRBV15
J gene: TRBJ2-5
CDR3 DNA: TGTGCCACCAGGGGCCGGGGCCAAGAGACCCAGTACTTC
CDR3 protein: CATRGRGQETQYF

D gene: TRBD1
clone size: NA
V gene: TRBV6-1
J gene: TRBJ1-3
CDR3 DNA: TGTGCCAGCAGCCTTGGGACAGGCAGGAAAAACACCATATATTTT
CDR3 protein: CASSLGTGRKNTIYF

D gene: TRBD1
clone size: few
V gene: TRBV2
J gene: TRBJ1-4
CDR3 DNA: TGTGCCAGCATCCGGGACAGGGGAGAAAAACTGTTTTTT
CDR3 protein: CASIRDRGEKLFF

D gene: TRBD1
clone size: few
V gene: TRBV20-1
J gene: TRBJ1-6
CDR3 DNA: TGCAGTGCTAGGGTTGGGACAGGGGGAGTTAGTAGTTCACCCCTCCACTTT
CDR3 protein: CSARVGTGGVSSSPLHF

D gene: NA
clone size: NA
V gene: TRBV7-9
J gene: TRBJ2-2
CDR3 DNA: TGTGCCAGCAGCTTTGCATCGGCGACCGCGGAGCTGTTTTTT
CDR3 protein: CASSFASATAELFF

D gene: TRBD1
clone size: medium-sized
V gene: TRBV20-1
J gene: TRBJ1-6
CDR3 DNA: TGCAGTGCTAGAGGACAGGGGGTGCATAATTCACCCCTCCACTTT
CDR3 protein: CSARGQGVHNSPLHF

D gene: NA
clone size: NA
V gene: TRBV6-1
J gene: TRBJ2-7
CDR3 DNA: TGTTCCAGCAGTAGCGCCACAGGGTGGACGCAGTACTTC
CDR3 protein: CSSSSATGWTQYF

D gene: TRBD2
clone size: NA
V gene: TRBV11-2
J gene: TRBJ2-7
CDR3 DNA: TGTGCCAGCAGCCAGGGGACTAGCTTTGAGCAGTACTTC
CDR3 protein: CASSQGTSFEQYF

D gene: NA
clone size: medium-sized
V gene: TRBV6-1
J gene: TRBJ1-1
CDR3 DNA: TGTGCCAGCAGTTCCGAAACACAGCCGACGAACACTGAAGCTTTCTTT
CDR3 protein: CASSSETQPTNTEAFF

D gene: NA
clone size: medium-sized
V gene: TRBV20-1
J gene: TRBJ1-1
CDR3 DNA: TGCAGGGCAGCGAACACTGAAGCTTTCTTT
CDR3 protein: CRAANTEAFF